This entry describes one TCR beta chain. Deletions cut 3 bases from V and 0 bases from J, with 21 bases between. This CDR3 has 19 amino acids. From germline, CDR1 is LNHDA and CDR2 SQIVND (reference sequence). The data belong to a study of blood T cell repertoires in COVID-19. In the study overall: The United States, Italy and Spain provided the acute and convalescent COVID-19 samples.

Libraries were prepared by immunoSEQ multiplex PCR; TCRdb keeps only in-frame clonotypes and omits some of them. The sample shows 140,000 to 150,000 clones, over 70% of them seen only once. Sequencing was carried out using peripheral blood. The J gene is TRBJ2-1, the V gene TRBV19; D is perhaps TRBD2 (5 bases). This clonotype was sampled from a human donor in a cohort sampled during active COVID-19. CDR3 loop: CASSIVLASRGRSYNEQFF. The CDR3 DNA is TGTGCCAGTAGTATCGTTCTTGCGAGCCGCGGGCGCTCCTACAATGAGCAGTTCTTC.